In this sample, the clone carrying this T cell receptor beta chain turned up a few times. Its antigen is not known. An end of the junction differs from the germline gene, which may be a read error. These data are taken from a study of CD4 T cells in relation to SARS-CoV-2 and coronaviruses. Profiling relied on immunoSEQ multiplex PCR, and the TCRdb table lists in-frame clones only, not all of them. The sample shows under 30,000 clones, about 76% of them seen only once. Germline V gene lookup returns CDR1 SGHTA and CDR2 FQGNSA. The CDR3 extends over 13 amino acids. CD4+ T cells from unexposed donors were obtained before the COVID-19 pandemic (2011-2018). After about 10 days of culture, CD4+ T cells were isolated.

The source is a human donor in good health. The sequenced sample was CD4+ T cells from PBMCs, cultured in vitro. The J gene is TRBJ1-2, the V gene TRBV7-2, with D hard to call. The CDR3 loop is CASSLAGNYGYTF. The CDR3, as DNA: TGTGCCAGCAGCCTAGCAGGAAACTATGGCTACACCTTC.